The subject of this entry is one TCR beta chain. Its antigen is not known. This record belongs to a study of cytomegalovirus exposure and HLA in healthy donors. Overall study findings and caveats: Immune exposure information available was restricted to CMV serostatus. Evidence from a later analysis indicated that most CMV-associated TCR beta chains looked HLA-restricted.

The CDR3 loop spans 17 amino acids. Germline V gives CDR1 SGHRS, CDR2 YFSETQ. After removal of 0 bases from V and 5 bases from J, the junction contained 12 bases not matched to a gene. The primer mix had 60 Vbeta and 13 Jbeta primers. This table comes from immunoSEQ multiplex PCR, and its TCRdb copy is limited to in-frame clones, with some not included. The sample has 150,000 to 200,000 clones. This sequence was found in a young man in good health and CMV-seronegative. V usage is TRBV5-1 and J usage is TRBJ2-7; 9 bases are shared with TRBD1. The specimen sequenced was PBMCs. CDR3 region: CASSLGGSTTGGNEQYF. CDR3 bases: TGCGCCAGCAGCTTGGGCGGCTCTACTACAGGGGGCAACGAGCAGTACTTC.